These 22 T cell receptor beta chains share one sample of origin, sequenced in a study of response to subunit inactivated influenza vaccine. In TCRdb, the RT-PCR reads were re-called with MiXCR into one record per CDR3 protein. The repertoire holds 610,000 or so distinct CDR3 sequences, with 14% as singletons. The sequencing here drew on PBMCs from blood, taken 12 days after vaccination. The receptor source for this set is a man over 45 who received an inactivated influenza vaccine.

This clonotype came up many times. The J gene is TRBJ1-1, the V gene TRBV20-1, with D possibly matching TRBD1 (5 bases). The CDR3 loop spans 15 amino acids. Germline CDR1 DFQATT, CDR2 SNEGSKA (reference sequence). V dropped 0 bases and J dropped 4 bases, with 15 bases sitting between them. CDR3: CSARDLRTGVTEAFF. Here the CDR3 DNA reads TGCAGTGCTAGAGATCTAAGGACGGGGGTCACTGAAGCTTTCTTT.

The chain is built from TRBV2 and TRBJ2-5; tentatively, D is TRBD1 (7 bases). Trimming cost V 6 bases and J 6 bases, with 14 bases left between them. The CDR3 totals 13 residues. The germline gives CDR1 SNHLY, CDR2 FYNNEI. The CDR3 bases are TGTGCCAGCAGCGCAGGGGGGTTGAAGACCCAGTACTTC. Protein product: CASSAGGLKTQYF.

The chain uses TRBV7-8 and TRBJ2-1, with TRBD1 matching 7 bases. V lost 5 bases to trimming and J lost 8 bases; unmatched junction nucleotides: 6. This CDR3 has 13 residues. Germline V gives CDR1 SGHVS, CDR2 FQNEAQ. The CDR3 DNA reads as TGTGCCAGCAGCCTACAAACAGGGGATGAGCAGTTCTTC. Translated, it gives CASSLQTGDEQFF.

On this clonotype: This may be a read error, as it is one base from a much larger clone. The rearrangement links TRBV11-2 to TRBJ2-1; D is unresolved. V was clipped by 1 base and J by 15 bases, with 13 bases between them. Germline V gene sequence: CDR1 SGHAT, CDR2 FQNNGV. This CDR3 has 12 residues. CDR3 loop: CASSLVRIPRFF. CDR3 nucleotide sequence: TGTGCCAGCAGCTTAGTACGGATCCCCCGGTTCTTC.

The V call is TRBV21-1, the J call TRBJ2-2. TRBV21-1 is classified as a pseudogene. This CDR3 contains 13 residues. In DNA, the CDR3 is TGTGCCAGCAGCGGCATCAGCACCGGGGAGCTGTTTTTT. Residues: CASSGISTGELFF.

The rearrangement joins TRBV28 to TRBJ1-1; D is unclear. Trimming shortened V by 3 bases and J by 7 bases, and 9 bases separated the two germline ends. The CDR3 sequence is 12 residues long. Germline lookup yields CDR1 MDHEN and CDR2 SYDVKM. The CDR3 protein is CASSLLGGEAFF. The CDR3 coding sequence is TGTGCCAGCAGTTTGTTAGGAGGTGAAGCTTTCTTT.

The chain couples TRBV10-2 to TRBJ1-2, with D hard to call. Germline CDR1 and CDR2: WSHSY and SAAADI. The CDR3 covers 12 residues. V dropped 4 bases and J dropped 8 bases, with 11 bases sitting between them. The CDR3 DNA sequence: TGCGCCAGCAGTGGGACCGCAGCAGGCTACACCTTC. Its protein is CASSGTAAGYTF.

This clonotype was recorded a few times. This chain uses TRBV6-5 with TRBJ2-7, with D possibly matching TRBD1 (6 bases). V was pared by 2 bases and J by 2 bases, with 10 bases between. Germline lookup yields CDR1 MNHEY and CDR2 SVGAGI. The CDR3 is 14 residues long. As DNA, the CDR3 is TGTGCCAGCAGTTACCTCCGACAGGCCTACGAGCAGTACTTC. Amino acid sequence: CASSYLRQAYEQYF.

V usage is TRBV6-2 or TRBV6-3 and J usage is TRBJ2-4; D not certain. The CDR3 consists of 15 residues. CDR1 is MNHEY, CDR2 SVGEGT, per germline. The ends were cut back, 0 bases at V and 8 bases at J, with 14 bases in the middle. Here the CDR3 DNA reads TGTGCCAGCAGTTACTCAGGTGACCGGAGAGACATTCAGTACTTC. This sequence encodes CASSYSGDRRDIQYF.

This clonotype has ten or more counts. The chain has TRBV5-6 and TRBJ2-1; TRBD2 might be the D (5 bases). CDR1 is SGHDT, CDR2 YYEEEE, per germline. V lost 4 bases and J 2 bases, leaving 13 bases between the germline ends. The CDR3 loop spans 15 amino acids. This chain's CDR3 is CASSSGPSTYNEQFF. The CDR3 region has the DNA TGTGCCAGCAGCAGCGGACCGAGCACCTACAATGAGCAGTTCTTC.

This chain joins TRBV7-8 and TRBJ2-5; either TRBD1 or TRBD2 may fit D (5 bases each). The V gene lost 2 bases and the J gene lost 3 bases, with 10 bases spanning the gap. The length of the CDR3 is 14 residues. Germline CDR1 and CDR2: SGHVS and FQNEAQ. This chain's CDR3 is CASSLSGTKETQYF. Written as DNA, the CDR3 is TGTGCCAGCAGCTTATCAGGGACCAAAGAGACCCAGTACTTC.

This clonotype was counted once. The V call is TRBV6-2 or TRBV6-3, the J call TRBJ2-5; possible D gene TRBD1, 6 bases. Germline V gives CDR1 MNHEY, CDR2 SVGEGT. The CDR3 consists of 14 residues. Trimming removed 6 bases at V and 0 bases at J, with 11 bases between. As DNA, the CDR3 is TGTGCCAGCAGAGGCACAGGGTACCAAGAGACCCAGTACTTC. It translates to CASRGTGYQETQYF.

This clonotype was recorded a few times. V and J are TRBV20-1 and TRBJ2-5; D gene uncertain. The CDR3 length is 12 residues. The germline gives CDR1 DFQATT, CDR2 SNEGSKA (reference sequence). The V end lost 2 bases, the J end lost 11 bases, and 15 bases lay between the germline ends. DNA for the CDR3: TGCAGTGCTAGACTATTGGGGTACGATCAGTACTTC. Its translation: CSARLLGYDQYF.

This clonotype turned up a few times. In DNA, the CDR3 is TGTGCCAGCAGTTTAGCGTCGGGAATAGGAGAGACCCAGTACTTC. It translates to CASSLASGIGETQYF. This sequence joins TRBV12-3 or TRBV12-4 and TRBJ2-5; D might be TRBD2 (5 bases). The CDR3 loop spans 15 amino acids. V lost 0 bases to trimming and J lost 4 bases, with 12 bases between them.

The rearrangement uses TRBV28 and TRBJ2-5; weak D call: TRBD2 (5 bases). Looked up from germline, CDR1 is MDHEN and CDR2 is SYDVKM. This CDR3 region has 15 residues. V was cut by 5 bases and J by 5 bases, with 18 bases left in between. The CDR3 protein is CASSPRTPLGETQYF. The CDR3 nucleotides are TGTGCCAGCAGTCCCCGGACTCCTCTGGGGGAGACCCAGTACTTC. The full variable domain, in which reference TRBV28 and TRBJ2-5 provide the parts outside the CDR3, is DVKVTQSSRYLVKRTGEKVFLECVQDMDHENMFWYRQDPGLGLRLIYFSYDVKMKEKGDIPEGYSVSREKKERFSLILESASTNQTSMYLCASSPRTPLGETQYFGPGTRLLVL.

This clonotype was counted many times. The genes are TRBV29-1 and TRBJ2-3; no firm D call. This CDR3 has 13 residues. From germline, CDR1 is SQVTM and CDR2 ANQGSEA. Trimming removed 7 bases from V and 7 bases from J, with 18 bases in between. Written as DNA, the CDR3 is TGCAGCGCAGGAGATACCCCTGGATATACGCAGTATTTT. It encodes CSAGDTPGYTQYF.

This clonotype was seen a few times. This chain joins TRBV7-6 and TRBJ1-5, with D unresolved. CDR3 length: 14 residues. CDR1 SGHVS and CDR2 FNYEAQ come from the germline V gene. V lost 5 bases to trimming and J lost 7 bases, with 15 bases between them. The CDR3 is CASSLGPSYQPQHF. CDR3 DNA: TGTGCCAGCAGCCTCGGACCCTCTTACCAGCCCCAGCATTTT.

The gene calls are TRBV12-3 or TRBV12-4 and TRBJ2-3; no firm D call. V lost 3 bases, J lost 2 bases, and 9 bases lay in between. This CDR3 has 14 amino acids. CDR3 amino acids: CASSFRHSTDTQYF. The CDR3 DNA reads TGTGCCAGCAGTTTCCGACACTCCACAGATACGCAGTATTTT.

The V call is TRBV20-1, the J call TRBJ2-1; the D is unclear. V was trimmed by 2 bases and J by 0 bases, leaving 8 bases between them. The CDR3 runs to 14 residues. Germline CDR1 and CDR2: DFQATT and SNEGSKA (reference sequence). CDR3 sequence: CSARSQSSYNEQFF. In nucleotides, the CDR3 is TGCAGTGCTAGATCTCAGAGCTCCTACAATGAGCAGTTCTTC.

The genes are TRBV20-1 and TRBJ1-5; D call uncertain. Germline lookup yields CDR1 DFQATT and CDR2 SNEGSKA (reference sequence). Trimming stripped 6 bases from V and 6 bases from J, with 18 bases between. The CDR3 covers 14 residues. CDR3 loop: CSAILPVPGQPQHF. DNA of the CDR3: TGCAGTGCGATCCTCCCCGTGCCCGGTCAGCCCCAGCATTTT.

The chain recombines TRBV5-1 with TRBJ2-1; the D gene is possibly TRBD1 (6 bases). Germline values: CDR1 SGHRS, CDR2 YFSETQ. Trimming took off 4 bases at V and 0 bases at J, with 17 bases between the two ends. The CDR3 is 17 residues long. The CDR3 region has the DNA TGCGCCAGCAGCGGACCACAGGGTCCGAGCTCCTACAATGAGCAGTTCTTC. Translation: CASSGPQGPSSYNEQFF.

This clonotype was counted only a few times. The chain uses TRBV20-1 and TRBJ2-6, with TRBD1 matching over 8 bases. Germline CDR1 reads DFQATT; CDR2 reads SNEGSKA (reference sequence). The CDR3 is 16 residues long. V lost 6 bases and J lost 1; bases outside the gene matches: 8. The DNA for the CDR3 is TGCAGTGCGGGCCGGGACAGGTATTCTGGGGCCAACGTCCTGACTTTC. Its protein product is CSAGRDRYSGANVLTF.